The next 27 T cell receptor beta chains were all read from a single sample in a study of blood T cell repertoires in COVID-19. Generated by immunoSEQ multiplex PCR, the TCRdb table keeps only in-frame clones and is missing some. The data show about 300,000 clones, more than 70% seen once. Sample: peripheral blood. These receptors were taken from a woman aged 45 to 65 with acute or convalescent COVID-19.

The CDR3, as DNA: TGCGCCAGCAGCGCCCAAGGGACAGATCTCTCGAACACTGAAGCTTTCTTT. As protein: CASSAQGTDLSNTEAFF. The chain links TRBV5-1 to TRBJ1-1; 7 nucleotides match TRBD1. Per germline, CDR1 SGHRS and CDR2 YFSETQ. The V and J ends lost 4 bases and 1 base, in that order; junction bases with no gene match: 13. This CDR3 has 17 amino acids.

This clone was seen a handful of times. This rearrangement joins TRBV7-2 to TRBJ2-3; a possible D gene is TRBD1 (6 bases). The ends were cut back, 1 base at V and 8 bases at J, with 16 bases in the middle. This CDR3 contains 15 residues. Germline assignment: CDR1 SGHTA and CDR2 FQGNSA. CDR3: CASSLGVGGMRTQYF. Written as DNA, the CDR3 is TGTGCCAGCAGCTTAGGCGTTGGGGGCATGCGTACGCAGTATTTT.

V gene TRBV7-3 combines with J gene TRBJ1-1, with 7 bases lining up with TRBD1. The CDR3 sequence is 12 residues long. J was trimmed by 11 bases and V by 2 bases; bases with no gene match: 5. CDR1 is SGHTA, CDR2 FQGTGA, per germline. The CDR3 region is CASSLRQGEAFF. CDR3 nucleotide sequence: TGTGCCAGCAGCTTACGACAGGGAGAGGCTTTCTTT.

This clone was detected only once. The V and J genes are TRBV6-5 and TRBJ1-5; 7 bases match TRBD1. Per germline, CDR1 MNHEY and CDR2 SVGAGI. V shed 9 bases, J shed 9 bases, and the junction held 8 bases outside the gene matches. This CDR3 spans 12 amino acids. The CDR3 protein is CASNRGGGPQHF. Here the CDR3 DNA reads TGTGCCAGTAACAGGGGCGGTGGGCCCCAGCATTTT.

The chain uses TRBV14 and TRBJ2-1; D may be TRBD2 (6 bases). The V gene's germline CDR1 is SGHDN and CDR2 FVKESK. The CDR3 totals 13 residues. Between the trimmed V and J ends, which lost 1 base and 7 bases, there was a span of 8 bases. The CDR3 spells CASSQGDWNEQFF. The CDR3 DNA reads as TGTGCCAGCAGCCAAGGGGACTGGAATGAGCAGTTCTTC.

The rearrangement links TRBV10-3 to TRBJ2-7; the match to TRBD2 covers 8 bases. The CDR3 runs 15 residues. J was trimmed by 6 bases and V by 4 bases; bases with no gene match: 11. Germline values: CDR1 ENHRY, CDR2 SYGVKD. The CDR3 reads CAISGASGRYSEQYF. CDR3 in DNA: TGTGCCATCAGTGGGGCGAGCGGGAGATACTCCGAGCAGTACTTC.

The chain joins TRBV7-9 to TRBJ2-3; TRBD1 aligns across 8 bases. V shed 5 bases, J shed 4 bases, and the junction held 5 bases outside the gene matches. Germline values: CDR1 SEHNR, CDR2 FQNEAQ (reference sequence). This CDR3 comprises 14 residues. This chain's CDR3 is CASSPDRVADTQYF. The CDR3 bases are TGTGCCAGCAGCCCGGACAGGGTGGCAGATACGCAGTATTTT.

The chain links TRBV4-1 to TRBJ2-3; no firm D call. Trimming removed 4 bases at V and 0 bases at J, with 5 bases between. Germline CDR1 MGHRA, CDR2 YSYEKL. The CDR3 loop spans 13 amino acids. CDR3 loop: CASSPVSTDTQYF. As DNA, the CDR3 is TGCGCCAGCAGCCCTGTGAGCACAGATACGCAGTATTTT.

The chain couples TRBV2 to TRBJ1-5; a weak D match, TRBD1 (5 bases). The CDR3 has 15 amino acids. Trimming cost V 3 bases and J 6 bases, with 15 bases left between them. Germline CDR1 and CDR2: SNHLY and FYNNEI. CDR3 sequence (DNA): TGTGCCAGCAGTGACAGGCAGGGAGGGAGTCAGCCCCAGCATTTT. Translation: CASSDRQGGSQPQHF.

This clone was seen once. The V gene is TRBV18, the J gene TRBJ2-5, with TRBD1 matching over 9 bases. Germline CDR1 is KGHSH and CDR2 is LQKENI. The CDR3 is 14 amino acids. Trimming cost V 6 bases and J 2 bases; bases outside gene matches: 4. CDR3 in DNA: TGTGCCAGCTCTGGGGACAGGGTTCAAGAGACCCAGTACTTC. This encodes CASSGDRVQETQYF.

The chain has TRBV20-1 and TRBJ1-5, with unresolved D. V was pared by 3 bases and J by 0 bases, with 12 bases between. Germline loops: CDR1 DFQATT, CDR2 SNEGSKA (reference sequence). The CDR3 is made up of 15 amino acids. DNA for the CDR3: TGCAGTGCTAGTGGGGAGACTTATAGCAATCAGCCCCAGCATTTT. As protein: CSASGETYSNQPQHF.

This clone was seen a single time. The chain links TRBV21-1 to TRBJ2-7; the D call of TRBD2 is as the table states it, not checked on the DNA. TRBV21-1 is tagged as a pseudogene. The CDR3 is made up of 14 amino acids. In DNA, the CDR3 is TGTGCCAGCAGCAAATCCCTAGCGATCTACGAGCAGTACTTC. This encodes CASSKSLAIYEQYF.

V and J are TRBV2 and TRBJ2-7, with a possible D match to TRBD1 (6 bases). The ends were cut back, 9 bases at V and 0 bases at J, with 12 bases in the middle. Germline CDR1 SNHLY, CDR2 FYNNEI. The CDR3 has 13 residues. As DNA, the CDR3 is TGTGCCAGTGTACAGGGTACCTCCTACGAGCAGTACTTC. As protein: CASVQGTSYEQYF.

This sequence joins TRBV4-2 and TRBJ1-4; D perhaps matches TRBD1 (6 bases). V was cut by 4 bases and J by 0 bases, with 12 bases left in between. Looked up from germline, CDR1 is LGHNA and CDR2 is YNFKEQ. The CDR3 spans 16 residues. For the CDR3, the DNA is TGTGCCAGCAGCCCAGGACAGACTGCAACTAATGAAAAACTGTTTTTT. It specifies CASSPGQTATNEKLFF.

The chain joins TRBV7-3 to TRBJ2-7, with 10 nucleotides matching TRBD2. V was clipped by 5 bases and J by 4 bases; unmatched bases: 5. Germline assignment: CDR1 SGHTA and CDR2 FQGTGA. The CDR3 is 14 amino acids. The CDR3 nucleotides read TGTGCCAGCAGCGTAGCGGGAGGCGGGTACGAGCAGTACTTC. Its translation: CASSVAGGGYEQYF.

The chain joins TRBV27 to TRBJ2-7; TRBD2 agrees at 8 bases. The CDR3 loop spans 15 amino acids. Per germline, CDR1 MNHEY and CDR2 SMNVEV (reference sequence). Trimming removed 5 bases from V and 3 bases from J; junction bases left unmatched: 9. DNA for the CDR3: TGTGCCAGCAGTCCACTAGCGGTACTAGACTACGAGCAGTACTTC. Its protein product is CASSPLAVLDYEQYF.

The CDR3: CASSRSVAGGAADTQYF. The DNA for the CDR3 is TGTGCCAGCAGCCGCTCAGTCGCGGGAGGTGCAGCGGATACGCAGTATTTT. This chain links TRBV5-4 with TRBJ2-3, with 8 nucleotides matching TRBD2. Germline V gives CDR1 SGHNT, CDR2 YYREEE (reference sequence). Trimming at V came to 4 bases and at J to 6 bases, leaving 16 bases not matched to a gene. The CDR3 runs to 17 residues.

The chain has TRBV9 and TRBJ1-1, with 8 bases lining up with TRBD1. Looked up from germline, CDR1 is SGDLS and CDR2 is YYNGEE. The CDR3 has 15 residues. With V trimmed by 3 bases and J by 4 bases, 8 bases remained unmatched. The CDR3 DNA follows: TGTGCCAGCAGCGGGCAGGGGGCGCGTGGCACTGAAGCTTTCTTT. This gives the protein CASSGQGARGTEAFF.

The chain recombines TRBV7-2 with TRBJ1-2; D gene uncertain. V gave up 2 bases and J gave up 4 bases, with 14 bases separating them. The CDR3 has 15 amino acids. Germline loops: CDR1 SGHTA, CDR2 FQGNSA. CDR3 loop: CASSLLTEKRYGYTF. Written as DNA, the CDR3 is TGTGCCAGCAGCTTATTAACAGAGAAACGCTATGGCTACACCTTC.

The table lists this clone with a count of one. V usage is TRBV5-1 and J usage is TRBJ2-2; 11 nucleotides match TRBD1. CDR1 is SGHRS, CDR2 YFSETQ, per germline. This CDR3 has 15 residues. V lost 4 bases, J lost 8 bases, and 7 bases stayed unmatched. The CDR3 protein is CASSGGTGGSGELFF. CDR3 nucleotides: TGCGCCAGCAGCGGAGGGACAGGGGGAAGTGGGGAGCTGTTTTTT.

In nucleotides, the CDR3 is TGTGCCAGCAGCCAAGAAGGCGGTTTGAGCTCCTACGAGCAGTACTTC. This gives the protein CASSQEGGLSSYEQYF. The rearrangement uses TRBV4-2 and TRBJ2-7; D is unclear. Trimming shortened V by 0 bases and J by 0 bases, and 12 bases separated the two germline ends. Germline CDR1 reads LGHNA; CDR2 reads YNFKEQ. The CDR3 sequence is 16 residues long.

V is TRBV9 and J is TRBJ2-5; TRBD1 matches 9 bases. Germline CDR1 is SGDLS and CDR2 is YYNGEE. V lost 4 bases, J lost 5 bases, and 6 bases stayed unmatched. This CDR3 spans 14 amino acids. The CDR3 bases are TGTGCCAGCAGCTTGGACAGGGGAGGGGAGACCCAGTACTTC. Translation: CASSLDRGGETQYF. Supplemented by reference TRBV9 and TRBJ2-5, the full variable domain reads DSGVTQTPKHLITATGQRVTLRCSPRSGDLSVYWYQQSLDQGLQFLIQYYNGEERAKGNILERFSAQQFPDLHSELNLSSLELGDSALYFCASSLDRGGETQYFGPGTRLLVL.

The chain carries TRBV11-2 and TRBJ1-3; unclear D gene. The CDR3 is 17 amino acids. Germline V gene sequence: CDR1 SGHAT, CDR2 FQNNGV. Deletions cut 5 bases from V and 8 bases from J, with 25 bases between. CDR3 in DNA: TGTGCCAGCAGCCACCACCGGGTCGACCCTAAGGAATACACCATATATTTT. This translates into CASSHHRVDPKEYTIYF.

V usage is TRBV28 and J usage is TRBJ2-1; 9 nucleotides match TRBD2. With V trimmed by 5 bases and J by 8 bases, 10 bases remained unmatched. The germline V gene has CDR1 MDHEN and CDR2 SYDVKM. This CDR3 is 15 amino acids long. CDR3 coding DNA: TGTGCCAGCAGTGGGAGTAGCGGGAGAGGCGATGAGCAGTTCTTC. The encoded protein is CASSGSSGRGDEQFF.

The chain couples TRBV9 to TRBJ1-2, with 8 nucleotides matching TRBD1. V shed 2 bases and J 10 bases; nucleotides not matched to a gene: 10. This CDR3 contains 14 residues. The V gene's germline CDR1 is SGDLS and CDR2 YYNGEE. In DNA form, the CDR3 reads TGTGCCAGCAGCGTGATTCCGGGACAGGAGCCCTACACCTTC. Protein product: CASSVIPGQEPYTF.

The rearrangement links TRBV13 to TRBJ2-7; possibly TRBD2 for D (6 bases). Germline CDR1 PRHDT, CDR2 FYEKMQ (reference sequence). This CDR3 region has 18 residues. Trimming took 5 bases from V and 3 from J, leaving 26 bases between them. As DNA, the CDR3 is TGTGCCAGCAGCCTAGAAGGGCTCCGGAGGGACGTATACTACGAGCAGTACTTC. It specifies CASSLEGLRRDVYYEQYF.

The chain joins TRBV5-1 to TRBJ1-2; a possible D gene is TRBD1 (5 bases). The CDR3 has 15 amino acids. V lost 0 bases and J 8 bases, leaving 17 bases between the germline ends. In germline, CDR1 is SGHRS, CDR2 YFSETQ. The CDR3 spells CASSLALGQGSGYTF. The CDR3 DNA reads TGCGCCAGCAGCTTGGCCCTGGGGCAGGGTTCGGGCTACACCTTC.